Shown below are 22 T cell receptor beta chains from a single sample sequenced in a study of T cells after yellow fever vaccination. MiXCR was run by TCRdb on the 5' RACE reads, yielding one entry per CDR3 protein. The sample carries approximately 300,000 distinct CDR3 sequences, roughly 10% recorded once. The material was CD4+ T cells sorted from PBMCs, obtained 45 days after the yellow fever booster vaccination. These receptors all come from a man aged 18 to 29 who received the YFV17D yellow fever vaccine.

V usage is TRBV5-6 and J usage is TRBJ2-2; D call uncertain. CDR3 length: 14 amino acids. The germline V gene has CDR1 SGHDT and CDR2 YYEEEE. The ends were cut back, 4 bases at V and 4 bases at J, with 11 bases in the middle. CDR3 amino acids: CASSPWGRTGELFF. The CDR3 DNA reads as TGTGCCAGCAGCCCCTGGGGTCGCACCGGGGAGCTGTTTTTT.

This clonotype was seen only a few times. The chain combines TRBV6-2 or TRBV6-3 with TRBJ2-7, with a possible D match to TRBD1 (6 bases). CDR1 is MNHEY, CDR2 SVGEGT, per germline. The CDR3 has 17 residues. Trimming pared 0 bases from V and 5 bases from J, leaving 20 bases between. CDR3 sequence reads: CASSYSRFQGYIHEQYF. DNA of the CDR3: TGTGCCAGCAGTTACTCGAGGTTCCAGGGGTATATCCACGAGCAGTACTTC.

This clonotype was found many times. This chain connects TRBV7-9 to TRBJ1-6, with D possibly being TRBD1 (5 bases). The CDR3 totals 15 residues. Trimming shortened V by 2 bases and J by 5 bases, and 10 bases separated the two germline ends. Per the germline V gene, CDR1 is SEHNR and CDR2 is FQNEAQ (reference sequence). The CDR3 bases are TGTGCCAGCAGCTTATCCGGGGGTAATAATTCACCCCTCCACTTT. Translation gives CASSLSGGNNSPLHF.

The chain combines TRBV6-5 with TRBJ2-1; D is unresolved. CDR3 size: 14 residues. Trimming took 6 bases from V and 7 from J, leaving 16 bases between them. Germline V gene sequence: CDR1 MNHEY, CDR2 SVGAGI. The CDR3 loop is CASRSLPRRNEQFF. The CDR3 DNA is TGTGCCAGCAGATCCCTCCCCCGGCGGAATGAGCAGTTCTTC.

This clonotype has a handful of counts. CDR3 loop: CASSEHRWTQYF. In DNA, the CDR3 is TGTGCCAGCAGTGAACATCGGTGGACCCAGTACTTC. The chain is built from TRBV2 and TRBJ2-5; no clear D gene. The CDR3 sequence is 12 residues long. Germline values: CDR1 SNHLY, CDR2 FYNNEI. V gave up 2 bases and J gave up 7 bases, with 8 bases separating them.

The rearrangement links TRBV2 to TRBJ1-1, with D tentatively TRBD1 (5 bases). This CDR3 is built from 14 residues. The germline gives CDR1 SNHLY, CDR2 FYNNEI. Between the trimmed V and J ends, which lost 7 bases and 0 bases, there was a span of 12 bases. CDR3 loop: CASKKGRMNTEAFF. The DNA of the CDR3 is TGTGCCAGCAAGAAGGGGAGGATGAACACTGAAGCTTTCTTT.

This clonotype was picked up a small number of times. The chain couples TRBV7-9 to TRBJ1-2; D unresolved. V was shortened by 1 base and J by 8 bases, with 14 bases between the two germline ends. Per germline, CDR1 SEHNR and CDR2 FQNEAQ (reference sequence). The CDR3 runs 14 residues. This chain's CDR3 is CASSLDHTSRGYTF. The CDR3 DNA is TGTGCCAGCAGCTTAGACCACACCTCGCGGGGCTACACCTTC.

This clonotype turned up a few times. This chain connects TRBV3-1 to TRBJ2-2, with D perhaps being TRBD1 or TRBD2 (5 bases each). V was cut by 0 bases and J by 9 bases, with 11 bases left in between. The CDR3 spans 14 residues. Germline CDR1 and CDR2: LGHDT and YNNKEL (reference sequence). As DNA, the CDR3 is TGTGCCAGCAGCCAAGATCTTGGGGGTAGGGAGCTGTTTTTT. Translating gives CASSQDLGGRELFF.

This clonotype was seen only a few times. The genes are TRBV7-6 and TRBJ2-7; D tentatively reads TRBD1 or TRBD2 (5 bases each). CDR1 SGHVS and CDR2 FNYEAQ come from the germline V gene. V was trimmed by 5 bases and J by 4 bases, leaving 18 bases between them. The CDR3 sequence is 15 residues long. The CDR3 reads CASSRGGQGSYEQYF. CDR3 sequence (DNA): TGTGCCAGCAGCCGGGGCGGGCAGGGCTCTTACGAGCAGTACTTC.

This clonotype was seen repeatedly, ten times or more. The V gene is TRBV4-2, the J gene TRBJ2-2; tentative D call: TRBD1 (6 bases). Germline values: CDR1 LGHNA, CDR2 YNFKEQ. V lost 0 bases and J 5 bases, leaving 16 bases between the germline ends. The CDR3 contains 17 residues. CDR3 sequence: CASSQEGDKRTTGELFF. CDR3 sequence (DNA): TGTGCCAGCAGCCAAGAGGGGGACAAACGAACAACCGGGGAGCTGTTTTTT.

This clonotype was detected a few times. The CDR3 is CASSRRDGGGYTF. As DNA, the CDR3 is TGTGCCAGCAGCCGACGGGACGGTGGCGGCTACACCTTC. The rearrangement links TRBV7-3 to TRBJ1-2; a possible D gene is TRBD1 (5 bases). V was shortened by 5 bases and J by 8 bases, with 15 bases between the two germline ends. Germline values: CDR1 SGHTA, CDR2 FQGTGA. This CDR3 has 13 amino acids.

This clonotype occurred a few times. This chain links TRBV6-4 with TRBJ1-4, with D unresolved. There are 12 residues in the CDR3. Per the germline V gene, CDR1 is MRHNA and CDR2 is SNTAGT. With 0 bases removed from V and 8 bases from J, the gap between germline ends came to 4 bases. The CDR3 bases are TGTGCCAGCAGTGACTCGGGAGAAAAACTGTTTTTT. It yields the protein CASSDSGEKLFF.

This clonotype appeared a few times. The CDR3 DNA reads TGCGCCAGCAGCTTTATCCCCGGCGGGAATTCACCCCTCCACTTT. It translates to CASSFIPGGNSPLHF. V gene TRBV5-1 combines with J gene TRBJ1-6; no firm D call. This CDR3 is built from 15 residues. With 2 bases removed from V and 7 bases from J, the gap between germline ends came to 13 bases. The germline gives CDR1 SGHRS, CDR2 YFSETQ.

The table lists this clonotype with a few counts. The chain links TRBV3-1 to TRBJ2-7; D might be TRBD2 (6 bases). The CDR3 has 14 residues. Per the germline V gene, CDR1 is LGHDT and CDR2 is YNNKEL (reference sequence). The ends were cut back, 1 base at V and 3 bases at J, with 10 bases in the middle. As DNA, the CDR3 is TGTGCCAGCAGCCAAGGGACTACCTACTACGAGCAGTACTTC. Residues: CASSQGTTYYEQYF.

This clonotype has more than one count but fewer than ten. J is TRBJ1-2 and V is TRBV20-1; tentatively, D is TRBD1 (5 bases). Germline CDR1 DFQATT, CDR2 SNEGSKA (reference sequence). Between the trimmed V and J ends, which lost 4 bases and 7 bases, there was a span of 19 bases. The CDR3 is 14 residues long. The CDR3 sequence: CSATSAGTEFGYTF. The CDR3 DNA is TGCAGTGCTACTTCCGCGGGGACCGAGTTTGGCTACACCTTC.

V gene TRBV4-3 combines with J gene TRBJ2-7; the D gene could be TRBD1 or TRBD2 (5 bases each). CDR3 length: 15 amino acids. The germline gives CDR1 LGHNA, CDR2 YSLEER. V was pared by 0 bases and J by 2 bases, with 11 bases between. CDR3 sequence reads: CASSQDLGPTYEQYF. CDR3 nucleotides: TGCGCCAGCAGCCAAGATTTGGGACCAACCTACGAGCAGTACTTC.

This clonotype turned up a few times. The genes are TRBV4-3 and TRBJ1-1; D is uncertain. This CDR3 contains 15 residues. V shed 0 bases and J shed 1 base, with 9 bases lying between them. CDR1 is LGHNA, CDR2 YSLEER, per germline. The CDR3, as DNA: TGCGCCAGCAGCCAAGACGGGAAACAGAACACTGAAGCTTTCTTT. This sequence encodes CASSQDGKQNTEAFF.

The V call is TRBV5-1, the J call TRBJ2-3; 11 bases agree with TRBD2. CDR1 SGHRS and CDR2 YFSETQ come from the germline V gene. Unmatched junction bases numbered 4, after V lost 2 bases and J lost 2 bases. The length of the CDR3 is 16 residues. Here the CDR3 reads CASSLLAGAPTDTQYF. CDR3 in DNA: TGCGCCAGCAGCTTACTAGCGGGGGCCCCCACAGATACGCAGTATTTT.

This clonotype appeared many times. The CDR3 coding sequence is TGCAGCGCGGACAGGTGGAACACTGAAGCTTTCTTT. Translation gives CSADRWNTEAFF. V usage is TRBV29-1 and J usage is TRBJ1-1; the match to TRBD1 covers 7 bases. The CDR3 is 12 amino acids. Germline loops: CDR1 SQVTM, CDR2 ANQGSEA. V shed 7 bases, J shed 1 base, and the junction held 3 bases outside the gene matches.

This clonotype was counted a few times. The V and J genes are TRBV20-1 and TRBJ2-5, with 13 bases matching TRBD2. Looked up from germline, CDR1 is DFQATT and CDR2 is SNEGSKA (reference sequence). The CDR3 is 15 amino acids. V lost 5 bases, J lost 2 bases, and 5 bases stayed unmatched. The CDR3 sequence: CSAVPTSGGQETQYF. As DNA, the CDR3 is TGCAGTGCTGTCCCGACTAGCGGGGGGCAAGAGACCCAGTACTTC.

This clonotype was seen many times. The rearrangement links TRBV7-9 to TRBJ2-7; D remains unclear. Germline CDR1 is SEHNR and CDR2 is FQNEAQ (reference sequence). The V end lost 6 bases, the J end lost 1 base, and 10 bases lay between the germline ends. The CDR3 length is 13 residues. CDR3 residues: CASSWTQSYEQYF. The CDR3 nucleotides are TGTGCCAGCAGTTGGACCCAGTCCTACGAGCAGTACTTC.

The rearrangement joins TRBV5-4 to TRBJ2-2; TRBD1 agrees at 8 bases. This CDR3 region has 14 residues. Germline V lookup: CDR1 SGHNT, CDR2 YYREEE (reference sequence). Unmatched junction bases numbered 1, after V lost 0 bases and J lost 6 bases. This chain's CDR3 is CASSLATGAGELFF. The CDR3 DNA sequence: TGTGCCAGCAGCTTGGCGACAGGGGCCGGGGAGCTGTTTTTT.